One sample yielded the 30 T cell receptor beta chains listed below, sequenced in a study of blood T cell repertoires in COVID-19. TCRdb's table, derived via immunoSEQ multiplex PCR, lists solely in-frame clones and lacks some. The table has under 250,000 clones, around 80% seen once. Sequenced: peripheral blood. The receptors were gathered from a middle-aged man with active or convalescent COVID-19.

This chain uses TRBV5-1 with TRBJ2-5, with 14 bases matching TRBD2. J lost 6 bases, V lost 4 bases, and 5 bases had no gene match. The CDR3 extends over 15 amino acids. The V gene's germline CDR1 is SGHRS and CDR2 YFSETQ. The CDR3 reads CASSPGTSGSKTQYF. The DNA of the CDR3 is TGCGCCAGCAGCCCCGGGACTAGCGGGAGCAAGACCCAGTACTTC.

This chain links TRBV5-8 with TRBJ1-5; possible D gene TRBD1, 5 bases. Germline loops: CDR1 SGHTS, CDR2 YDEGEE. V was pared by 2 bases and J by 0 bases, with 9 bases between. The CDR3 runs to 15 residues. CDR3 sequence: CASSFRGNSNQPQHF. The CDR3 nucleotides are TGTGCCAGCAGCTTTCGGGGGAATAGCAATCAGCCCCAGCATTTT.

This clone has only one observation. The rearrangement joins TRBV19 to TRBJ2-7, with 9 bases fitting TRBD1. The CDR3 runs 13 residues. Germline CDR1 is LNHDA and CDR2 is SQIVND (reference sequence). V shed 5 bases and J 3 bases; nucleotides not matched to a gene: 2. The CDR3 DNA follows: TGTGCCAGTAGTCTGGGACAGGGCTACGAGCAGTACTTC. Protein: CASSLGQGYEQYF.

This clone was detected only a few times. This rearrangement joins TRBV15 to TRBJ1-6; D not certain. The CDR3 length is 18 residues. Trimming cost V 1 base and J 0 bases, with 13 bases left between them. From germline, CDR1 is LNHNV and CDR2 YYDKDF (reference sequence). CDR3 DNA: TGTGCCACCAGCAGAGGCGGGCAGCTCAGCTCCTATAATTCACCCCTCCACTTT. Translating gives CATSRGGQLSSYNSPLHF. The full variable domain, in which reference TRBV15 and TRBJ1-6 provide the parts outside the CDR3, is DAMVIQNPRYQVTQFGKPVTLSCSQTLNHNVMYWYQQKSSQAPKLLFHYYDKDFNNEADTPDNFQSRRPNTSFCFLDIRSPGLGDTAMYLCATSRGGQLSSYNSPLHFGNGTRLTVT.

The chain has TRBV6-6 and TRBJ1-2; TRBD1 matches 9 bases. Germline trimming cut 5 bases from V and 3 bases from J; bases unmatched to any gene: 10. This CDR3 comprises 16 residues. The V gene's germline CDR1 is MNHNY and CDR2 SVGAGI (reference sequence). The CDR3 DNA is TGTGCCAGCAGTCCCGGGACAGGGTCATGGGACTATGGCTACACCTTC. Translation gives CASSPGTGSWDYGYTF.

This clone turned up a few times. In DNA form, the CDR3 reads TGTGCCAGCGATATACGGGAGGAGAGGGCTTCACCCCTCCACTTT. This encodes CASDIREERASPLHF. This rearrangement joins TRBV2 to TRBJ1-6; no definite D call. V was trimmed by 8 bases and J by 9 bases, leaving 20 bases between them. The V gene's germline CDR1 is SNHLY and CDR2 FYNNEI. The CDR3 covers 15 residues.

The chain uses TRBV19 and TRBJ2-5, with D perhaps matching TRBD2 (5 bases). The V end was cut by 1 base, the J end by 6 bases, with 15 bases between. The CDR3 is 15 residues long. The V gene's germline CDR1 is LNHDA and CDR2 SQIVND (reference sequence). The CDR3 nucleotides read TGTGCCAGTAGTATAGCTGCGGGCATCGGTCAGACCCAGTACTTC. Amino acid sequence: CASSIAAGIGQTQYF.

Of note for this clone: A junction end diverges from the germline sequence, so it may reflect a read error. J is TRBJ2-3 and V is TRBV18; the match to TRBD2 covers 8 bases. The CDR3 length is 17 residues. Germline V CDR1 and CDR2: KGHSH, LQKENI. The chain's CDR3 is CASSPEVAGTLAVSSRF. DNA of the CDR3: TGTGCCAGCTCACCAGAAGTAGCGGGAACTTTGGCAGTATCCTCTCGTTTT.

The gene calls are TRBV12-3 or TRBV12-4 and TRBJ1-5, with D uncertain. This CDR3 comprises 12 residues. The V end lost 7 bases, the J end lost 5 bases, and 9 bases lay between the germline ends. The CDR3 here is CASTKLDQPQHF. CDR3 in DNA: TGTGCCAGCACAAAACTGGATCAGCCCCAGCATTTT.

CDR3 residues: CASSFHGGKGETQYF. The DNA for the CDR3 is TGTGCCAGCAGCTTTCATGGCGGGAAGGGAGAGACCCAGTACTTC. The chain is built from TRBV7-2 and TRBJ2-5; tentative D call: TRBD2 (6 bases). The CDR3 is 15 amino acids. V was cut by 3 bases and J by 4 bases, with 15 bases left in between. Germline V CDR1 and CDR2: SGHTA, FQGNSA.

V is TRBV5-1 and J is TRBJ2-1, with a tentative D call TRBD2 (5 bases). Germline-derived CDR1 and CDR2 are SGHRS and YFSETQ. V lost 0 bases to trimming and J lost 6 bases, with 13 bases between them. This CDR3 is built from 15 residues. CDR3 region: CASSLGTLMPNEQFF. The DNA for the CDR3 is TGCGCCAGCAGCTTGGGGACTCTTATGCCCAATGAGCAGTTCTTC.

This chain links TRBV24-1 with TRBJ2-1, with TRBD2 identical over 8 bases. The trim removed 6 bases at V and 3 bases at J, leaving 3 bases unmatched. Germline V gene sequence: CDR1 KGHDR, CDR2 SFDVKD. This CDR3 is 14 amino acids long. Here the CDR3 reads CATSSGLVYNEQFF. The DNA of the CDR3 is TGTGCCACCAGTTCGGGACTAGTCTACAATGAGCAGTTCTTC.

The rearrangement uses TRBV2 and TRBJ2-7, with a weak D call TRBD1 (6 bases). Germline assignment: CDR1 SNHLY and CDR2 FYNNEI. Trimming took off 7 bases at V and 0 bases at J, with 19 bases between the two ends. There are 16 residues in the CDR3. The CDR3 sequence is CASTYGQLRDSYEQYF. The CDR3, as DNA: TGTGCCAGCACGTACGGACAGCTCAGGGACTCCTACGAGCAGTACTTC.

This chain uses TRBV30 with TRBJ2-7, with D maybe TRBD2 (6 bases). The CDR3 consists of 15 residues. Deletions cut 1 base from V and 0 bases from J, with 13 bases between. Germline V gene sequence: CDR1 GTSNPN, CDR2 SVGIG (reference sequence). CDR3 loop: CAWSDMGLRSYEQYF. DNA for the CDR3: TGTGCCTGGAGTGACATGGGACTGCGCTCCTACGAGCAGTACTTC. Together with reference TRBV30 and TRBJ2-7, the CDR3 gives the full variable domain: SQTIHQWPATLVQPVGSPLSLECTVEGTSNPNLYWYRQAAGRGLQLLFYSVGIGQISSEVPQNLSASRPQDRQFILSSKKLLLSDSGFYLCAWSDMGLRSYEQYFGPGTRLTVT.

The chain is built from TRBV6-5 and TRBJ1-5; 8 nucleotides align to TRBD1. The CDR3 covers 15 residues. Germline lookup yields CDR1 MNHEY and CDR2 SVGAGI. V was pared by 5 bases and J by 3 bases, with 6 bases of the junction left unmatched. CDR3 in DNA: TGTGCCAGCAGTCTAAGGACAGGGAACAATCAGCCCCAGCATTTT. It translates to CASSLRTGNNQPQHF.

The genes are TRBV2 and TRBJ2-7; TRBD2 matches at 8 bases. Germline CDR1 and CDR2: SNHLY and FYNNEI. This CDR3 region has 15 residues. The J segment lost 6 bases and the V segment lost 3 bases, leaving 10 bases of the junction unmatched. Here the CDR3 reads CASSDKGLLAVEQYF. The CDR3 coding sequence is TGTGCCAGCAGTGACAAAGGTTTACTAGCGGTCGAGCAGTACTTC.

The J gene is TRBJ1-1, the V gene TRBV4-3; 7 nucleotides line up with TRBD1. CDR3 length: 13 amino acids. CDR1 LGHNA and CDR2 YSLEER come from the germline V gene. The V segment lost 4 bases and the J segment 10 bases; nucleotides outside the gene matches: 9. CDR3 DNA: TGCGCCAGCAGCCTACTACAGGGGCGCGGAGCTTTCTTT. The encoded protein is CASSLLQGRGAFF.

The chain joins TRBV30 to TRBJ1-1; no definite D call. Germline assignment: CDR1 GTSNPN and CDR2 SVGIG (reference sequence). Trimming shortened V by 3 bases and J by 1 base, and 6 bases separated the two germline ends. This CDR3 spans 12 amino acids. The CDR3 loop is CAWSGTNTEAFF. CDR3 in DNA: TGTGCCTGGAGCGGTACGAACACTGAAGCTTTCTTT.

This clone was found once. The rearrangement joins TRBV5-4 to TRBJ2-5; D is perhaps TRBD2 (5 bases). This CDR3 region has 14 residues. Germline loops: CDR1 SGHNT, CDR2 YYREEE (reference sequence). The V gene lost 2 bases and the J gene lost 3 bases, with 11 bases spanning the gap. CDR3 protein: CASSFIGGEETQYF. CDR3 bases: TGTGCCAGCAGCTTTATTGGAGGCGAAGAGACCCAGTACTTC.

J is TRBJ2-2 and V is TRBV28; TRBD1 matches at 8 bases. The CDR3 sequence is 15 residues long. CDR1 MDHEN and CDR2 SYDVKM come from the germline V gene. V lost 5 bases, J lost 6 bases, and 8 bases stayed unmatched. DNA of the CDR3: TGTGCCAGCAGTCACAGGGGGAAACTGGCCGGGGAGCTGTTTTTT. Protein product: CASSHRGKLAGELFF.

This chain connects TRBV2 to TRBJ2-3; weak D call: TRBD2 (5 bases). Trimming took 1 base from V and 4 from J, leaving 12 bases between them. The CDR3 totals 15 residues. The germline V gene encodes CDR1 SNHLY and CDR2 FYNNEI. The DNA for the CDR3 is TGTGCCAGCAGTGAAGGAGGGAGTCGGTCAGATACGCAGTATTTT. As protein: CASSEGGSRSDTQYF.

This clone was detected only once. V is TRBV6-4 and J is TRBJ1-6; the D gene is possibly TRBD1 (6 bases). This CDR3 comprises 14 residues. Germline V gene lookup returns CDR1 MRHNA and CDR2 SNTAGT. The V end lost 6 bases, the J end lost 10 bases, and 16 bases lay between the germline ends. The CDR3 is CASRATGRVSPLHF. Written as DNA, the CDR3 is TGTGCCAGCAGGGCGACAGGACGAGTATCACCCCTCCACTTT.

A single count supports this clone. CDR3: CATSRDGGEAGEAFF. Here the CDR3 DNA reads TGTGCCACCAGCAGAGACGGAGGGGAGGCAGGTGAAGCTTTCTTT. This sequence joins TRBV15 and TRBJ1-1, with TRBD1 as a possible D gene (5 bases). This CDR3 has 15 residues. V lost 0 bases and J 7 bases, leaving 15 bases between the germline ends. The germline gives CDR1 LNHNV, CDR2 YYDKDF (reference sequence).

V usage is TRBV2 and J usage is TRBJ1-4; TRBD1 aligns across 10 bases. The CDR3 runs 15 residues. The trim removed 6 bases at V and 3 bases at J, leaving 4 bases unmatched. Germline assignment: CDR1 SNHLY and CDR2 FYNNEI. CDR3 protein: CASRTGGLANEKLFF. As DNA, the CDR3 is TGTGCCAGCAGGACAGGGGGCTTGGCTAATGAAAAACTGTTTTTT.

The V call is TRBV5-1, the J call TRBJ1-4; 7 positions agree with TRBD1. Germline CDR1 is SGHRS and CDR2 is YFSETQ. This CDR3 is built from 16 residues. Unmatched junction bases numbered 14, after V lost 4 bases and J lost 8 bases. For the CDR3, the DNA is TGCGCCAGCAGCGCGGCTTTAGGACAGGAAAGCGAAAAACTGTTTTTT. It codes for CASSAALGQESEKLFF.

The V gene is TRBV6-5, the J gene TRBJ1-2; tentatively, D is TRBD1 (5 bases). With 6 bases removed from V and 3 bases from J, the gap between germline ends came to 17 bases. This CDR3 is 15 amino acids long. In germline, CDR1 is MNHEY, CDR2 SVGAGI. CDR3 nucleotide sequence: TGTGCCAGCAGCGCCGAGACAGAAGGTGACTATGGCTACACCTTC. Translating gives CASSAETEGDYGYTF.

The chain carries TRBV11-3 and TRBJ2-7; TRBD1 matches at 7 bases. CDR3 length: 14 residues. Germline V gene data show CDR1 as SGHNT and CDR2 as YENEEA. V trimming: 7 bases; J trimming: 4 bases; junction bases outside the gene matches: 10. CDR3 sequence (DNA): TGTGCCAGCACCCGAGGGCAGGGGGAATACGAGCAGTACTTC. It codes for CASTRGQGEYEQYF.

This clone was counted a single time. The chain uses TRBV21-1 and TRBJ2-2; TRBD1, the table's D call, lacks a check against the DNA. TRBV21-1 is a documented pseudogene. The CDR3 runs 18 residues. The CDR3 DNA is TGTGCCAGCAGCACCAGCAAAGGCACAGGGAATTTAAGCGGGGAGCTGTTTTTT. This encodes CASSTSKGTGNLSGELFF.

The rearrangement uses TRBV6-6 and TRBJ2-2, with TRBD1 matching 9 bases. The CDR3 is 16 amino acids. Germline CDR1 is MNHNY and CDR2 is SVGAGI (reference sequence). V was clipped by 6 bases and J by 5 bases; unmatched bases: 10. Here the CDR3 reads CASRAPRDRETGELFF. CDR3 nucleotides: TGTGCCAGCAGGGCCCCCCGGGACAGGGAGACCGGGGAGCTGTTTTTT.

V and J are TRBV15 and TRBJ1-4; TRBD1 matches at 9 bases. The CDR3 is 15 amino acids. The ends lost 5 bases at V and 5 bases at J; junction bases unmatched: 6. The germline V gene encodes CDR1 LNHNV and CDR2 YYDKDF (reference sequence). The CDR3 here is CATSSRDRDNEKLFF. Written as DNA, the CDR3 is TGTGCCACCAGCTCCCGGGACAGGGACAATGAAAAACTGTTTTTT.